The 2 T cell receptor beta chains listed next were all sequenced from one sample in a study of blood T cell repertoires in COVID-19. Profiled with immunoSEQ multiplex PCR; TCRdb holds only in-frame clones, not every one. The data show about 50,000 clones, roughly four fifths seen once. The source material was peripheral blood. These receptors came from a woman aged 80 or over with COVID-19, enrolled during active disease.

On this clone itself: At the DNA level, this CDR3 is encoded by other sequences in the same sample as well. V gene TRBV7-2 combines with J gene TRBJ2-1, with D uncertain. Germline V gene data show CDR1 as SGHTA and CDR2 as FQGNSA. The CDR3 contains 12 residues. Between the trimmed V and J ends, which lost 4 bases and 5 bases, there was a span of 6 bases. Here the CDR3 reads CASSSRDNEQFF. CDR3 DNA sequence: TGTGCCAGCAGCTCCCGGGACAATGAGCAGTTCTTC.

The chain carries TRBV19 and TRBJ2-7; 10 bases are a match to TRBD1. Germline V CDR1 and CDR2: LNHDA, SQIVND (reference sequence). This CDR3 is built from 15 residues. The V segment lost 4 bases and the J segment 7 bases; nucleotides outside the gene matches: 10. The CDR3 is CASSTSGTGDWEQYF. CDR3 in DNA: TGTGCCAGTAGTACCTCCGGGACAGGGGACTGGGAGCAGTACTTC.